One and the same sample provided the 32 T cell receptor beta chains below, sequenced in a study of blood T cell repertoires in COVID-19. Generated by immunoSEQ multiplex PCR, the TCRdb table keeps only in-frame clones and is missing some. The repertoire consists of 150,000 to 200,000 clones, with approximately 85% occurring once and the leading ten covering approximately 9%. Sequences were obtained from PBMCs or T cells enriched from blood (not recorded which). These receptors came from a young woman who had recovered from COVID-19.

The V gene is TRBV5-8, the J gene TRBJ1-2; 7 positions match TRBD1. V was pared by 0 bases and J by 6 bases, with 14 bases of the junction left unmatched. CDR1 and CDR2 from the germline V gene are SGHTS and YDEGEE. The CDR3 spans 17 residues. CDR3 in amino acids: CASSLGGLIGGLHGYTF. The CDR3 nucleotides are TGTGCCAGCAGCTTGGGGGGATTAATAGGGGGCTTACATGGCTACACCTTC.

The chain employs TRBV7-2 and TRBJ1-2; perhaps TRBD1 as D (5 bases). Germline V gene sequence: CDR1 SGHTA, CDR2 FQGNSA. The CDR3 contains 13 residues. V was clipped by 4 bases and J by 6 bases, with 12 bases between them. The CDR3 nucleotides are TGTGCCAGCAGCTCCCCGGGGGGGGATGGCTACACCTTC. Its translation: CASSSPGGDGYTF.

The chain uses TRBV19 and TRBJ1-1, with a possible D match to TRBD1 (5 bases). With 7 bases removed from V and 4 bases from J, the gap between germline ends came to 13 bases. The V gene's germline CDR1 is LNHDA and CDR2 SQIVND (reference sequence). The CDR3 extends over 13 amino acids. The CDR3, as DNA: TGTGCCAGTATTAGGCAGGGTGGCACTGAAGCTTTCTTT. Translating it yields CASIRQGGTEAFF.

Here the CDR3 reads CASSYSAGQPQHF. In nucleotides, the CDR3 is TGTGCCAGCAGTTACTCTGCGGGGCAGCCCCAGCATTTT. The chain joins TRBV6-5 to TRBJ1-5; D is unresolved. CDR1 is MNHEY, CDR2 SVGAGI, per germline. V was shortened by 0 bases and J by 7 bases, with 7 bases between the two germline ends. The CDR3 runs to 13 residues.

This rearrangement joins TRBV13 to TRBJ2-5, with 7 bases that match TRBD1. The germline gives CDR1 PRHDT, CDR2 FYEKMQ (reference sequence). The CDR3 loop spans 13 amino acids. V gave up 1 base and J gave up 5 bases; unmatched junction bases: 1. This CDR3 is CASSLEGAETQYF. CDR3 nucleotides: TGTGCCAGCAGCTTAGAGGGGGCCGAGACCCAGTACTTC.

The chain joins TRBV20-1 to TRBJ1-4, with a weak D call TRBD1 (5 bases). CDR1 DFQATT and CDR2 SNEGSKA come from the germline V gene (reference sequence). The CDR3 is made up of 11 amino acids. CDR3 DNA sequence: TGCAGCTGGGGGGTTAATGAAAAACTGTTTTTT. This codes for CSWGVNEKLFF.

The chain couples TRBV4-3 to TRBJ2-7; perhaps TRBD1 as D (6 bases). The germline V gene has CDR1 LGHNA and CDR2 YSLEER. This CDR3 is 16 amino acids long. V was cut by 0 bases and J by 2 bases, with 14 bases left in between. The DNA of the CDR3 is TGCGCCAGCAGCCAAGATGCCGGGACATATACCTACGAGCAGTACTTC. Protein: CASSQDAGTYTYEQYF.

The rearrangement joins TRBV28 to TRBJ1-2; 7 nucleotides agree with TRBD1. Germline CDR1 MDHEN, CDR2 SYDVKM. V was clipped by 5 bases and J by 4 bases; unmatched bases: 4. The CDR3 has 13 amino acids. The CDR3 nucleotides are TGTGCCAGCAGTCGAGGGGGCCCCTATGGCTACACCTTC. Translating it yields CASSRGGPYGYTF.

The V and J genes are TRBV11-2 and TRBJ2-1, with 10 nucleotides matching TRBD2. The V gene end was trimmed by 2 bases and the J gene end by 15 bases; junction bases not matched to a gene: 13. The CDR3 runs to 15 residues. CDR1 and CDR2 from the germline V gene are SGHAT and FQNNGV. CDR3 sequence: CASSLSVLAGSIPFF. Here the CDR3 DNA reads TGTGCCAGCAGCTTATCGGTACTAGCGGGATCCATCCCGTTCTTC.

The chain uses TRBV28 and TRBJ1-2, with TRBD1 identical over 8 bases. This CDR3 region has 15 residues. The junction had 8 bases not matched to a gene; V was cut back by 0 bases and J by 8 bases. From germline, CDR1 is MDHEN and CDR2 SYDVKM. This CDR3 is CASSLWEAGGGGYTF. For the CDR3, the DNA is TGTGCCAGCAGTTTATGGGAGGCAGGGGGCGGCGGCTACACCTTC.

The chain combines TRBV3-1 (or the pseudogene TRBV3-2) with TRBJ2-5; 13 bases map to TRBD2. V shed 3 bases, J shed 4 bases, and the junction held 14 bases outside the gene matches. CDR1 and CDR2 from the germline V gene are LGHDT and YNNKEL (reference sequence). CDR3 size: 19 residues. For the CDR3, the DNA is TGTGCCAGCAGCCACGAAAGAGGACTAGCGGGAGTGAGGAGAGAGACCCAGTACTTC. This codes for CASSHERGLAGVRRETQYF.

The chain carries TRBV6-5 and TRBJ1-5, with a tentative D call TRBD1 (5 bases). Germline CDR1 and CDR2: MNHEY and SVGAGI. Trimming shortened V by 4 bases and J by 8 bases, and 9 bases separated the two germline ends. The length of the CDR3 is 12 residues. The CDR3 DNA reads TGTGCCAGCAGTTTCTGGGGGGAGCCCCAGCATTTT. Translated: CASSFWGEPQHF.

The chain joins TRBV6-5 to TRBJ1-5, with TRBD1 as a possible D gene (6 bases). This CDR3 is built from 14 residues. Trimming pared 2 bases from V and 5 bases from J, leaving 10 bases between. Per germline, CDR1 MNHEY and CDR2 SVGAGI. The CDR3 region is CASSYSRGDQPQHF. DNA of the CDR3: TGTGCCAGCAGTTACAGCAGGGGCGATCAGCCCCAGCATTTT.

V is TRBV12-5 and J is TRBJ1-2; perhaps TRBD1 as D (5 bases). V was pared by 1 base and J by 6 bases, with 9 bases between. The CDR3 runs 13 residues. Germline V gene sequence: CDR1 LGHNT, CDR2 FRNRAP. CDR3 DNA sequence: TGTGCTAGTGGTTTGGGCGGAGGGGATGGCTACACCTTC. Protein sequence: CASGLGGGDGYTF.

The chain links TRBV30 to TRBJ2-3; TRBD2 matches 9 bases. With 1 base clipped from V and 2 bases from J, the junction kept 1 base outside the gene matches. The CDR3 runs 14 residues. The V gene's germline CDR1 is GTSNPN and CDR2 SVGIG (reference sequence). CDR3 nucleotides: TGTGCCTGGAGTGGACTAGCGGCCACAGATACGCAGTATTTT. Residues: CAWSGLAATDTQYF.

The chain is built from TRBV6-2 or TRBV6-3 and TRBJ1-5; TRBD1 aligns across 7 bases. CDR1 and CDR2 (germline): MNHEY, SVGEGT. The J segment lost 4 bases and the V segment lost 3 bases, leaving 12 bases of the junction unmatched. This CDR3 is built from 17 residues. CDR3 DNA: TGTGCCAGCAGTTATGAGGAATCCGGGACAGAGAATCAGCCCCAGCATTTT. Its protein is CASSYEESGTENQPQHF.

V and J are TRBV18 and TRBJ2-7, with 8 bases matching TRBD1. CDR1 is KGHSH and CDR2 is LQKENI in the germline V gene. V was clipped by 5 bases and J by 0 bases; unmatched bases: 3. This CDR3 is 14 amino acids long. As DNA, the CDR3 is TGTGCCAGCTCAGAGGGACAGGTCTCCTACGAGCAGTACTTC. As protein: CASSEGQVSYEQYF.

This clone occurred once. J is TRBJ2-1 and V is TRBV12-3 or TRBV12-4; D is possibly TRBD1 (6 bases). Trimming cost V 6 bases and J 9 bases, with 12 bases left between them. The CDR3 totals 12 residues. The CDR3 DNA is TGTGCCAGCAGCTCACAGGGAACTGAGCAGTTCTTC. It translates to CASSSQGTEQFF.

The chain joins TRBV2 to TRBJ2-1, with D perhaps TRBD1 (6 bases). Looked up from germline, CDR1 is SNHLY and CDR2 is FYNNEI. The CDR3 totals 13 residues. The germline V and J ends were trimmed by 6 bases and 8 bases, with 14 bases remaining between them. DNA for the CDR3: TGTGCCAGCAGGGGGGCTCCGAAGGATGAGCAGTTCTTC. Amino acids: CASRGAPKDEQFF.

The gene calls are TRBV24-1 and TRBJ1-4; 7 nucleotides agree with TRBD1. This CDR3 contains 14 residues. Germline CDR1 KGHDR, CDR2 SFDVKD. Unmatched junction bases numbered 4, after V lost 3 bases and J lost 7 bases. This CDR3 is CATSDTGAGEKLFF. The DNA for the CDR3 is TGTGCCACCAGTGATACAGGGGCGGGTGAAAAACTGTTTTTT.

The V gene is TRBV28, the J gene TRBJ2-5; D is perhaps TRBD1 (5 bases). V was clipped by 6 bases and J by 4 bases, with 21 bases between them. Per germline, CDR1 MDHEN and CDR2 SYDVKM. There are 16 residues in the CDR3. CDR3 DNA sequence: TGTGCCAGCAGAGAAAGCGTAGGGGTGGGGCCAGAGACCCAGTACTTC. It specifies CASRESVGVGPETQYF. The full variable domain, with the rest looked up from reference TRBV28 and TRBJ2-5, is DVKVTQSSRYLVKRTGEKVFLECVQDMDHENMFWYRQDPGLGLRLIYFSYDVKMKEKGDIPEGYSVSREKKERFSLILESASTNQTSMYLCASRESVGVGPETQYFGPGTRLLVL.

V gene TRBV6-5 combines with J gene TRBJ2-2, with 9 bases aligning to TRBD1. The CDR3 loop spans 16 amino acids. Unmatched junction bases numbered 8, after V lost 4 bases and J lost 5 bases. Germline V gene sequence: CDR1 MNHEY, CDR2 SVGAGI. Here the CDR3 reads CASSSTGGGLTGELFF. CDR3 nucleotides: TGTGCCAGCAGTTCAACAGGGGGCGGATTGACCGGGGAGCTGTTTTTT.

Only a few counts were recorded for this clone. V usage is TRBV5-1 and J usage is TRBJ2-5, with TRBD1 matching over 7 bases. The germline V gene encodes CDR1 SGHRS and CDR2 YFSETQ. The CDR3 spans 14 residues. The J segment lost 2 bases and the V segment lost 4 bases, leaving 5 bases of the junction unmatched. In DNA form, the CDR3 reads TGCGCCAGCAGCCTCAGGGACAGACAAGAGACCCAGTACTTC. As protein: CASSLRDRQETQYF.

The chain is built from TRBV9 and TRBJ2-1; TRBD2 matches 11 bases. J was trimmed by 6 bases and V by 2 bases; bases with no gene match: 10. The germline V gene encodes CDR1 SGDLS and CDR2 YYNGEE. The CDR3 runs 17 residues. The CDR3 nucleotides read TGTGCCAGCAGCGTTACACTAGCGGGAGTGGGGGGCAATGAGCAGTTCTTC. This sequence encodes CASSVTLAGVGGNEQFF.

The chain carries TRBV5-1 and TRBJ2-4; TRBD2 aligns across 7 bases. Germline V lookup: CDR1 SGHRS, CDR2 YFSETQ. Trimming cost V 4 bases and J 7 bases; bases outside gene matches: 11. This CDR3 is 15 amino acids long. The CDR3 loop is CASSHLAGERNIQYF. For the CDR3, the DNA is TGCGCCAGCAGCCACCTTGCGGGGGAGAGGAACATTCAGTACTTC.

DNA for the CDR3: TGTGCCAGCCTGGAGGACTATGGCTACACCTTC. Translating it yields CASLEDYGYTF. The chain joins TRBV28 to TRBJ1-2; unclear D gene. V shed 8 bases and J shed 3 bases, with 7 bases lying between them. The germline V gene encodes CDR1 MDHEN and CDR2 SYDVKM. The CDR3 extends over 11 amino acids.

The V and J genes are TRBV30 and TRBJ1-3; TRBD1 might be the D (5 bases). Trimming pared 5 bases from V and 0 bases from J, leaving 14 bases between. Germline V gene data show CDR1 as GTSNPN and CDR2 as SVGIG (reference sequence). The CDR3 is 15 amino acids. The CDR3 protein is CAWSTRQGSGNTIYF. The CDR3 DNA is TGTGCCTGGTCTACCCGTCAGGGCTCTGGAAACACCATATATTTT.

The V gene is TRBV29-1, the J gene TRBJ1-1; D perhaps matches TRBD1 (5 bases). The CDR3 runs to 13 residues. CDR1 is SQVTM, CDR2 ANQGSEA, per germline. The V end was cut by 4 bases, the J end by 4 bases, with 13 bases between. CDR3 region: CSVGLNGGTEAFF. The CDR3 DNA sequence: TGCAGCGTTGGGCTCAACGGGGGCACTGAAGCTTTCTTT.

This chain links TRBV2 with TRBJ1-2; 9 nucleotides align to TRBD1. V trimming: 10 bases; J trimming: 6 bases; junction bases outside the gene matches: 9. This CDR3 is 13 amino acids long. The germline CDR1 and CDR2 sequences are SNHLY and FYNNEI. The CDR3: CANPTGGMDGYTF. The DNA of the CDR3 is TGTGCCAACCCGACAGGGGGTATGGATGGCTACACCTTC.

As for this clone: Its ends do not fully match the called genes, so a read error is possible. This chain uses TRBV7-7 with TRBJ1-1; possible D gene TRBD1, 5 bases. The germline V gene has CDR1 SSHAT and CDR2 FNYEAQ (reference sequence). CDR3 length: 13 amino acids. The chain's CDR3 is CASSSRENTEAFF. Written as DNA, the CDR3 is TGTGCTAGCAGCAGCAGGGAGAACACTGAAGCTTTCTTT.

This chain uses TRBV7-9 with TRBJ2-1; 7 nucleotides match TRBD2. Germline assignment: CDR1 SEHNR and CDR2 FQNEAQ (reference sequence). The CDR3 sequence is 12 residues long. The V gene end was trimmed by 5 bases and the J gene end by 6 bases; junction bases not matched to a gene: 1. Here the CDR3 DNA reads TGTGCCAGCAGCCGGACTAGCAATGAGCAGTTCTTC. Protein sequence: CASSRTSNEQFF.

This clone came up once. As DNA, the CDR3 is TGTGCCAGCATTGGAGGGTCAGACACCGGGGAGCTGTTTTTT. Its translation is CASIGGSDTGELFF. V is TRBV25-1 and J is TRBJ2-2; possibly TRBD2 for D (6 bases). Germline V gene sequence: CDR1 MGHDK, CDR2 SYGVNS. CDR3 length equals 14 residues. V was clipped by 7 bases and J by 3 bases, with 12 bases between them.